The next 5 T cell receptor beta chains were all read from a single sample in a study of blood T cell repertoires in COVID-19. Clones were read by immunoSEQ multiplex PCR, and TCRdb kept only the in-frame ones, dropping some. Of under 250,000 clones in the sample, 83% were seen once. Sample: peripheral blood. All receptors derive from a woman in her forties with active or convalescent COVID-19.

The genes are TRBV7-9 and TRBJ2-3; D is unresolved. Per the germline V gene, CDR1 is SEHNR and CDR2 is FQNEAQ (reference sequence). This CDR3 has 14 amino acids. Trimming cost V 1 base and J 4 bases, with 9 bases left between them. CDR3 nucleotides: TGTGCCAGCAGCTTAGGTCTAGTCTCAGATACGCAGTATTTT. It yields the protein CASSLGLVSDTQYF. The full variable domain, completed using reference TRBV7-9 and TRBJ2-3, is DTGVSQNPRHKITKRGQNVTFRCDPISEHNRLYWYRQTLGQGPEFLTYFQNEAQLEKSRLLSDRFSAERPKGSFSTLEIQRTEQGDSAMYLCASSLGLVSDTQYFGPGTRLTVL.

The genes are TRBV5-6 and TRBJ2-5; TRBD1 might be the D (6 bases). CDR1 is SGHDT, CDR2 YYEEEE, per germline. The CDR3 extends over 14 amino acids. V lost 2 bases, J lost 5 bases, and 13 bases lay in between. CDR3: CASSFSGAGETQYF. In DNA, the CDR3 is TGTGCCAGCAGCTTTTCAGGGGCCGGGGAGACCCAGTACTTC.

The gene calls are TRBV5-1 and TRBJ2-3; 7 bases map to TRBD2. Unmatched junction bases numbered 29, after V lost 8 bases and J lost 2 bases. The germline CDR1 and CDR2 sequences are SGHRS and YFSETQ. The CDR3 has 21 residues. CDR3: CARAAGTTSLWVSGPTDTQYF. DNA of the CDR3: TGCGCCAGGGCAGCCGGGACTACGAGCCTGTGGGTTTCGGGGCCCACAGATACGCAGTATTTT.

J is TRBJ2-3 and V is TRBV6-2 or TRBV6-3, with 7 bases fitting TRBD2. The CDR3 runs to 19 residues. With V trimmed by 5 bases and J by 4 bases, 21 bases remained unmatched. The germline CDR1 and CDR2 sequences are MNHEY and SVGEGT. The CDR3 region has the DNA TGTGCCAGCAGTCCCGTCGGGAAGCTGCCAGCGGGGTTTTCAGATACGCAGTATTTT. Protein sequence: CASSPVGKLPAGFSDTQYF.

This clone was found many times. This sequence joins TRBV15 and TRBJ1-6; a weak D match, TRBD1 (5 bases). Trimming took off 3 bases at V and 8 bases at J, with 11 bases between the two ends. Germline CDR1 LNHNV, CDR2 YYDKDF (reference sequence). CDR3 length: 14 amino acids. The DNA of the CDR3 is TGTGCCACCAGCAGGGGCAGGGTCGATTCACCCCTCCACTTT. Translating it yields CATSRGRVDSPLHF.